The entry below describes one T cell receptor beta chain. Its matching antigen is unknown. Trimming shortened V by 5 bases and J by 6 bases, and 14 bases separated the two germline ends. This CDR3 region has 14 residues. From germline, CDR1 is SGHAT and CDR2 FQNNGV. From unsorted bulk tissue weighing roughly 17-31 mg, DNA and RNA were co-extracted. These data belong to a study of tumor-infiltrating lymphocytes in primary liver carcinoma. Study as a whole: Samples returned roughly 3.5 to 7.13 million productive TCRbeta reads each. Read depth did not differ significantly between tissue types. Study-wide points: About 8-25% of top clones, no more, were shared by all five regions.

TCR beta cDNA came from around 500 ng total RNA, primed with a constant-region primer. Slightly modified ARM-PCR served as the procedure for the TCR beta libraries. These libraries came from three rounds of nested multiplex PCR. Researchers ran the first two PCR rounds for approximately 9 cycles each with TRBV1-TRBV30 forward primers and a C-beta reverse primer. TCRdb recomputed calls from the multiplex PCR reads with MiXCR, one row per CDR3 protein. The sample carries about 120,000 distinct CDR3 sequences, around two thirds recorded once. The gene calls are TRBV11-2 and TRBJ2-1; no clear D gene. Sample: liver tumor tissue from sampling region 1. Subset meaning: tumor region T1, superior pole. The sequence was obtained from a woman aged 55-69 years with primary liver carcinoma and hepatitis B virus infection. CDR3 sequence (DNA): TGTGCCAGCAGCCAGAAGAACGTCCCCAATGAGCAGTTCTTC. It yields the protein CASSQKNVPNEQFF.